The clone carrying this T cell receptor beta chain has only a few counts. Methods used by the authors: Reference gene primers were amplified, and this amplification served to estimate nucleated cell counts. Libraries were prepared by immunoSEQ multiplex PCR; TCRdb keeps only in-frame clonotypes and omits some of them. D and trimming were read from the DNA, whereas the V and J calls and clone size are those reported in that table. There are some 250,000 clones in the sample; 80% to 85% occur only once, and around 12% lies in the top ten. The record originates from a study of blood T cell repertoires in COVID-19. Study overall: The United States, Italy and Spain supplied acute and convalescent COVID-19 samples. The analysed material was cDNA or gDNA that came from T cells, B-cell-depleted T cells, or PBMCs.

Germline V CDR1 and CDR2: MNHNY, SVGAGI (reference sequence). This CDR3 spans 13 amino acids. Trimming cost V 6 bases and J 4 bases, with 10 bases left between them. The V and J genes are TRBV6-6 and TRBJ1-5; D might be TRBD1 (5 bases). The origin of this receptor is a woman aged 55-69 years with active or convalescent COVID-19. The source material was peripheral blood. CDR3 amino acids: CASSIRVNQPQHF. CDR3 in DNA: TGTGCCAGCAGCATCAGGGTAAATCAGCCCCAGCATTTT.